The entry below describes one T cell receptor beta chain. Its antigen specificity is not known. Base-call qualities are not available, and no considerably larger clone is one nucleotide away. These data originate in a study of blood T cells in healthy people across ages (dated by TCRdb to the mid-2010s). With respect to the entire study: Template switching captured roughly one uniquely barcoded TCR beta cDNA molecule per two T cells in model experiments. The study measured age-related changes in TCR beta repertoire diversity using deep sequencing normalized with unique cDNA molecular identifiers. Two additional independent replicas of 1 million unique cDNA reads from the same blood draw were analyzed for two donors (one aged 18 to 29 and one aged 80 or older). To avoid experimental bias, donors of different ages were distributed randomly across sequencing lanes. Four age groups were formed from the donors: young (average approximately 15 years), middle-aged (approximately 39), aged (around 68) and long-lived (approximately 78).

Donors were 40 or so systemically healthy Caucasian individuals from Russia aged roughly 6 to 100 years. Around 9.7 milliliters of peripheral blood were collected from each donor into EDTA-treated Vacutainer tubes. Ficoll-Paque density-gradient centrifugation was used to isolate PBMCs, with at least 6 million obtained per sample. Trizol reagent was used to extract total RNA from PBMCs, with at least 5 micrograms per sample. Naive CD45RAhigh/CD27high T cell percentages were measured by flow cytometry on a PBMC aliquot from every donor. On the study overall, not on this receptor specifically: Total diversity estimates from one million sequenced T cells were considered lower bounds and underestimates. Because the CMV infection status of the donors was unknown, age-related changes in expanded clonotypes may potentially have been confounded. The percentage of naive T cells measured by flow cytometry correlated strongly with observed TCR beta diversity. The long-lived group showed more naive CD4+ T cells, fewer expanded clones and increased TCR diversity than the aged group, suggesting age selection. Observed TCR beta diversity per million T cells fell roughly linearly with age, and a significant reduction was already apparent by age around 44. Since profiling was done on bulk unsorted PBMCs, naive and antigen-experienced compartments could not be conclusively compared.

The V end gives up 6 bases and the J end 4 bases, leaving 13 bases in the junction not matched to a gene. The CDR3 sequence holds 17 residues, the cysteine and phenylalanine included. Here the CDR3 DNA is all that survives: 51 bases in frame from base 1. The germline V gene (reference sequence) gives CDR1 as DFQATT and CDR2 as SNEGSKA. Libraries were constructed by 5' RACE. Instrument used: Illumina HiSeq 2500. A second roughly 6 to 12 cycle PCR used a sample-barcoded 5' primer and a J-beta primer mix. Each TCR beta cDNA molecule received a unique molecular identifier from a template-switch 5' adaptor carrying 12 random nucleotides. Each sample yielded at least 3 million CDR3-containing paired-end reads. The Mint cDNA synthesis kit, primed by a TRBC-specific oligonucleotide, was used to synthesize first-strand cDNA from all RNA. All cDNA was treated with uracil-DNA glycosylase and then went through a first 18-cycle PCR with the universal primers M1SS and BC2_uni_R. On the authors' methods: For normalization, 1 million high-quality reads, each with a distinct molecular identifier, were randomly selected from each sample. Reads sharing molecular identifiers were discarded rather than binned into consensus sequences. MiTCR, run with a Q25 quality threshold and the strictest error-elimination algorithm, handled CDR3 identification, clonotype clustering and error correction. A nonparametric unseen species model with Euler transformation was used to estimate lower-bound total TCR beta diversity. TCRdb reprocessed the public reads (quality trimming at Q25 with fastp, clone calling with MiXCR) and kept in-frame beta chains. Records with the same CDR3 protein are collapsed into one entry carrying the most frequent genes and DNA. These V and J calls rely on TCRdb rather than the paper's analysis. The sample yields about 780,000 distinct CDR3 sequences; roughly 60% were counted once. The ten largest clones capture about a quarter of the sample.

The chain was built from TRBV20-1 and TRBJ2-1; the junction holds 12 bases that match TRBD2. The sequenced sample consisted of blood. The sequence came from a man aged 30 to 39 in good health. The CDR3 is CSAAPKLAGGRYNEQFF. The DNA reads TGCAGTGCCGCCCCCAAACTAGCGGGGGGACGATACAATGAGCAGTTCTTC.